This T cell receptor (beta chain) originates from a study of cytomegalovirus exposure and HLA in healthy donors. Study outcomes and limitations: There were around 160 TCR beta chains listed as cytomegalovirus-associated.

Comment on this clone: Its antigen is not known.

The table came from immunoSEQ multiplex PCR; TCRdb's copy has only in-frame clones and leaves some out. The sample records roughly 250,000 clones, about 83% being singletons. Germline V CDR1 and CDR2: MDHEN, SYDVKM. V was clipped by 6 bases and J by 8 bases; unmatched bases: 7. This CDR3 comprises 13 residues. V gene TRBV28 combines with J gene TRBJ1-2; TRBD1 agrees at 9 bases. Material: PBMCs. The TCR sequence derives from a man aged 18 to 29 in good health and CMV-seronegative. The CDR3 region has the DNA TGTGCCAGCAGGACAGGGGGTTCGAGAGGCTACACCTTC. It codes for CASRTGGSRGYTF.